The next 18 T cell receptor beta chains were all read from a single sample in a study of identical twins. TCRdb recomputed calls from the 5' RACE reads with MiXCR, one row per CDR3 protein. The table has 1.5 million or so distinct CDR3 sequences, under 35% seen once. The sequenced material came from cord blood. These receptor sequences come from a newborn girl in good health.

In its sample, this clonotype was seen many times. V and J are TRBV3-1 and TRBJ2-7; TRBD1 aligns across 8 bases. Looked up from germline, CDR1 is LGHDT and CDR2 is YNNKEL (reference sequence). The length of the CDR3 is 14 residues. The V and J ends lost 3 bases and 3 bases, in that order; junction bases with no gene match: 4. The CDR3 is CASSHGTGDYEQYF. The CDR3 DNA reads as TGTGCCAGCAGCCACGGGACAGGAGACTACGAGCAGTACTTC.

The CDR3 bases are TGCAGTGCCGTCGGGGGGCCCTACGAGCAGTACTTC. Translation gives CSAVGGPYEQYF. The chain couples TRBV20-1 to TRBJ2-7, with D possibly TRBD2 on 7 matching bases. The CDR3 extends over 12 amino acids. Looked up from germline, CDR1 is DFQATT and CDR2 is SNEGSKA (reference sequence). The V gene lost 6 bases and the J gene lost 2 bases, with 11 bases spanning the gap.

The chain joins TRBV27 to TRBJ2-1, with 9 bases lining up with TRBD2. CDR3 length: 16 residues. The V and J ends lost 7 bases and 3 bases, in that order; junction bases with no gene match: 10. CDR1 is MNHEY, CDR2 SMNVEV, per germline (reference sequence). The DNA for the CDR3 is TGTGCCAGCACCACAGGGTTAGCGGGGGACTACAATGAGCAGTTCTTC. This encodes CASTTGLAGDYNEQFF.

This chain connects TRBV27 to TRBJ1-1, with D unresolved. The CDR3 is 14 residues long. Trimming shortened V by 1 base and J by 5 bases, and 11 bases separated the two germline ends. The germline V gene encodes CDR1 MNHEY and CDR2 SMNVEV (reference sequence). CDR3 nucleotide sequence: TGTGCCAGCAGTTTATTAGGGTTGGGGACTGAAGCTTTCTTT. It encodes CASSLLGLGTEAFF.

This clonotype turned up a few times. The chain recombines TRBV28 with TRBJ2-5; 9 nucleotides match TRBD2. Germline V gene lookup returns CDR1 MDHEN and CDR2 SYDVKM. The CDR3 sequence is 15 residues long. The trim removed 6 bases at V and 1 base at J, leaving 6 bases unmatched. This CDR3 reads CASRLAGLPQETQYF. CDR3 DNA: TGTGCCAGCAGACTAGCGGGCCTCCCCCAAGAGACCCAGTACTTC.

This clonotype showed up many times. The chain joins TRBV29-1 to TRBJ1-2, with 10 bases that match TRBD1. CDR3 length: 18 amino acids. Germline lookup yields CDR1 SQVTM and CDR2 ANQGSEA. V shed 0 bases, J shed 0 bases, and the junction held 10 bases outside the gene matches. The chain's CDR3 is CSVEDQRGQGRANYGYTF. The CDR3 DNA reads TGCAGCGTTGAAGATCAGAGGGGACAGGGGAGAGCTAACTATGGCTACACCTTC.

The chain couples TRBV10-3 to TRBJ1-2, with 8 nucleotides matching TRBD1. CDR1 ENHRY and CDR2 SYGVKD come from the germline V gene. The CDR3 runs 12 residues. V shed 6 bases and J 6 bases; nucleotides not matched to a gene: 3. The CDR3 DNA reads as TGTGCCATCAGGGACAGGGCTCATGGCTACACCTTC. Translating it yields CAIRDRAHGYTF.

This clonotype was picked up a small number of times. J is TRBJ2-2 and V is TRBV4-1; 9 bases agree with TRBD2. CDR1 is MGHRA, CDR2 YSYEKL, per germline. The CDR3 covers 17 residues. The V segment lost 1 base and the J segment 3 bases; nucleotides outside the gene matches: 6. CDR3 sequence reads: CASSQALAGIDTGELFF. CDR3 coding DNA: TGCGCCAGCAGCCAAGCGCTAGCGGGGATCGACACCGGGGAGCTGTTTTTT.

This clonotype showed up just a few times. The J gene is TRBJ1-2, the V gene TRBV5-1, with TRBD1 matching over 7 bases. After removal of 3 bases from V and 8 bases from J, the junction contained 16 bases not matched to a gene. The CDR3 loop spans 16 amino acids. Looked up from germline, CDR1 is SGHRS and CDR2 is YFSETQ. The DNA of the CDR3 is TGCGCCAGCAGCTGGGCACTACAGGGGACCATCCGGGGCTACACCTTC. It encodes CASSWALQGTIRGYTF.

On this clonotype: A much larger clone differs from this one at a single base, so this may be a read error. The V call is TRBV7-2, the J call TRBJ2-3; D is unclear. V lost 3 bases, J lost 5 bases, and 6 bases lay in between. Germline CDR1 SGHTA, CDR2 FQGNSA. The CDR3 totals 12 residues. The CDR3 coding sequence is TGTACCAGCAGCTTCCGCGTAGATACGCAGTATTTT. As protein: CTSSFRVDTQYF.

This clonotype occurred a few times. The chain recombines TRBV20-1 with TRBJ1-2; weak D call: TRBD1 (5 bases). This CDR3 has 10 residues. Trimming removed 7 bases from V and 2 bases from J, with 5 bases in between. Germline CDR1 reads DFQATT; CDR2 reads SNEGSKA (reference sequence). Here the CDR3 reads CSGTNYGYTF. CDR3 sequence (DNA): TGCAGTGGGACAAACTATGGCTACACCTTC.

The chain carries TRBV24-1 and TRBJ1-2, with a weak D call TRBD1 (5 bases). From germline, CDR1 is KGHDR and CDR2 SFDVKD. The V end was cut by 5 bases, the J end by 0 bases, with 18 bases between. This CDR3 comprises 17 residues. The CDR3 reads CATSAPYGAGTNYGYTF. DNA for the CDR3: TGTGCCACCAGTGCCCCGTATGGGGCAGGCACTAACTATGGCTACACCTTC.

The chain combines TRBV10-3 with TRBJ2-2; no clear D. This CDR3 contains 12 residues. Germline lookup yields CDR1 ENHRY and CDR2 SYGVKD. Trimming left V 6 bases short and J 0 bases short, with 2 bases between. The CDR3 loop reads CAIRPNTGELFF. The CDR3 DNA follows: TGTGCCATCAGACCGAACACCGGGGAGCTGTTTTTT.

V and J are TRBV20-1 and TRBJ2-2; D is perhaps TRBD1 or TRBD2 (5 bases each). Between the trimmed V and J ends, which lost 3 bases and 1 base, there was a span of 12 bases. The CDR3 is 15 residues long. Germline V lookup: CDR1 DFQATT, CDR2 SNEGSKA (reference sequence). CDR3 protein: CSASKGPMNTGELFF. The CDR3 bases are TGCAGTGCTAGTAAGGGACCGATGAACACCGGGGAGCTGTTTTTT.

The table lists this clonotype with a count of one. A much larger clone is a single base away; this may be a read error. This chain joins TRBV29-1 and TRBJ2-1; D is uncertain. CDR1 SQVTM and CDR2 ANQGSEA come from the germline V gene. CDR3 size: 14 residues. DNA of the CDR3: TGCAGCGTTCCCACGCCGAAGTCCTACAATGAGCGGTTCTTC. The encoded protein is CSVPTPKSYNERFF.

V usage is TRBV28 and J usage is TRBJ2-4; D is unresolved. Trimming stripped 6 bases from V and 0 bases from J, with 18 bases between. This CDR3 has 17 residues. CDR1 and CDR2 (germline): MDHEN, SYDVKM. The DNA for the CDR3 is TGTGCCAGCAGCCCCCTGGCCGTAGCTCTAGCCAAAAACATTCAGTACTTC. Protein: CASSPLAVALAKNIQYF. The whole variable domain, remainder taken from reference TRBV28 and TRBJ2-4, is DVKVTQSSRYLVKRTGEKVFLECVQDMDHENMFWYRQDPGLGLRLIYFSYDVKMKEKGDIPEGYSVSREKKERFSLILESASTNQTSMYLCASSPLAVALAKNIQYFGAGTRLSVL.

The chain carries TRBV7-9 and TRBJ2-7, with 11 bases aligning to TRBD1. V was pared by 2 bases and J by 3 bases, with 6 bases of the junction left unmatched. CDR1 and CDR2 (germline): SEHNR, FQNEAQ (reference sequence). The CDR3 is 16 residues long. The CDR3 sequence is CASSLHSGTGGYEQYF. The CDR3 DNA follows: TGTGCCAGCAGCTTACATTCCGGGACAGGGGGCTACGAGCAGTACTTC. Combining the CDR3 with reference TRBV7-9 and TRBJ2-7 gives the whole variable domain DTGVSQNPRHKITKRGQNVTFRCDPISEHNRLYWYRQTLGQGPEFLTYFQNEAQLEKSRLLSDRFSAERPKGSFSTLEIQRTEQGDSAMYLCASSLHSGTGGYEQYFGPGTRLTVT.

The genes are TRBV4-1 and TRBJ2-4; D may match TRBD1 or TRBD2 (5 bases each). The J call could be wrong; TRBJ2-5 is a better fit for the DNA end. The CDR3 is 16 amino acids. The germline V gene has CDR1 MGHRA and CDR2 YSYEKL. The CDR3 DNA follows: TGCGCCAGCAGCCAAGAAATAGGGGCGCGGAGGGAGACCCAGTACTTC. It translates to CASSQEIGARRETQYF.